This TCR beta chain derives from a study of blood T cell repertoires in COVID-19. Study-wide background: Samples taken during acute and convalescent COVID-19 were collected in the United States, Italy and Spain. Sample material is recorded as cDNA or gDNA derived from T cells, B-cell-depleted T cells, or PBMCs.

Living in about two dozen US areas, the participants were between roughly 18 and 90 years of age. Original handling: Amplifying reference gene primers gave estimates of nucleated cell counts. Sequencing used immunoSEQ multiplex PCR; TCRdb keeps in-frame clones, though not all of them. D and trimming come from the DNA, and the V and J calls and clone size come from that table. The sample comprises hundreds of thousands of clones, about nine tenths of which are singletons, and 0.95% to 1.5% rests with the top ten. The CDR3 is made up of 14 amino acids. With 1 base removed from V and 8 bases from J, the gap between germline ends came to 12 bases. CDR1 and CDR2 (germline): LNHNV, YYDKDF (reference sequence).

Sequencing was done on a sample of PBMCs or T cells enriched from blood (not recorded which). The clonotype was recovered from a woman aged 40 to 55 with acute COVID-19. The chain employs TRBV15 and TRBJ2-4; D is ambiguous. The CDR3 here is CATSRVSVRDIQYF. CDR3 bases: TGTGCCACCAGCAGAGTTTCCGTTCGGGACATTCAGTACTTC.